Each of the 27 T cell receptor beta chains below was sequenced from the same sample in a study of cytomegalovirus exposure and HLA in healthy donors. PCR primers comprised 60 Vbeta and 13 Jbeta primers. Libraries were prepared by immunoSEQ multiplex PCR; TCRdb keeps only in-frame clonotypes and omits some of them. The sample consists of tens of thousands of clones, roughly 66% of them appearing once. Sequencing used PBMCs. Receptor source: a man aged 30 to 39 in good health and CMV-seronegative.

This clone was observed a handful of times. The chain employs TRBV2 and TRBJ2-5, with D possibly TRBD2 on 6 matching bases. V lost 8 bases, J lost 5 bases, and 12 bases lay in between. The germline CDR1 and CDR2 sequences are SNHLY and FYNNEI. This CDR3 contains 12 residues. DNA for the CDR3: TGTGCCAGCGGAGGGGAACGGGAGACCCAGTACTTC. As protein: CASGGERETQYF.

The chain couples TRBV30 to TRBJ1-4; 7 bases fit TRBD1. The CDR3 sequence is 17 residues long. CDR1 and CDR2 (germline): GTSNPN, SVGIG (reference sequence). Trimming took 2 bases from V and 7 from J; bases not matched to a gene: 16. The chain's CDR3 is CAWSPPAWDRSTEKLFF. DNA of the CDR3: TGTGCCTGGAGTCCACCGGCTTGGGACAGAAGTACTGAAAAACTGTTTTTT.

The chain carries TRBV27 and TRBJ2-5, with no clear D. The length of the CDR3 is 13 residues. CDR1 and CDR2 from the germline V gene are MNHEY and SMNVEV (reference sequence). V shed 0 bases and J shed 5 bases, with 7 bases lying between them. CDR3: CASSLSTGETQYF. For the CDR3, the DNA is TGTGCCAGCAGTTTATCGACTGGGGAGACCCAGTACTTC.

This clone was seen a handful of times. The chain employs TRBV4-3 and TRBJ2-5; 12 positions match TRBD2. The end of the DNA is better explained by TRBJ2-7, so the J call may be wrong. Germline V CDR1 and CDR2: LGHNA, YSLEER. The CDR3 covers 19 residues. The chain's CDR3 is CASSQDERPGLAGHYEQYF. CDR3 coding DNA: TGCGCCAGCAGCCAAGACGAGAGACCGGGACTAGCGGGCCACTACGAGCAGTACTTC.

This clone was seen a handful of times. The genes are TRBV18 and TRBJ1-5; D unresolved. The CDR3 has 15 residues. V was clipped by 3 bases and J by 1 base, with 10 bases between them. Germline loops: CDR1 KGHSH, CDR2 LQKENI. The DNA of the CDR3 is TGTGCCAGCTCACCGTTCCCGGGGAGCAATCAGCCCCAGCATTTT. It encodes CASSPFPGSNQPQHF. Filled out from reference TRBV18 and TRBJ1-5, the complete variable domain reads NAGVMQNPRHLVRRRGQEARLRCSPMKGHSHVYWYRQLPEEGLKFMVYLQKENIIDESGMPKERFSAEFPKEGPSILRIQQVVRGDSAAYFCASSPFPGSNQPQHFGDGTRLSIL.

Turning to this clone: Different DNA sequences within this sample yield the same CDR3. The chain uses TRBV7-9 and TRBJ1-2; 10 positions match TRBD1. Germline trimming cut 5 bases from V and 2 bases from J; bases unmatched to any gene: 5. CDR1 is SEHNR, CDR2 FQNEAQ, per germline (reference sequence). The CDR3 has 15 amino acids. CDR3 loop: CASSPRGQGNYGYTF. In nucleotides, the CDR3 is TGTGCCAGCAGCCCTAGGGGACAGGGGAACTATGGCTACACCTTC.

DNA for the CDR3: TGTGCCACCGGACAGGTTAGCTCCTACGAGCAGTACTTC. Encoded protein: CATGQVSSYEQYF. The chain uses TRBV10-3 and TRBJ2-7; 7 bases map to TRBD1. The ends lost 10 bases at V and 0 bases at J; junction bases unmatched: 6. CDR1 and CDR2 from the germline V gene are ENHRY and SYGVKD. This CDR3 has 13 residues.

This rearrangement joins TRBV28 to TRBJ1-1, with D possibly TRBD1 on 5 matching bases. Germline V CDR1 and CDR2: MDHEN, SYDVKM. The CDR3 sequence is 14 residues long. V gave up 8 bases and J gave up 0 bases, with 13 bases separating them. The CDR3 loop is CASCWGSLNTEAFF. CDR3 in DNA: TGTGCCAGCTGCTGGGGCAGCTTGAACACTGAAGCTTTCTTT.

V is TRBV20-1 and J is TRBJ1-1; D remains ambiguous. CDR3 length: 11 amino acids. Germline assignment: CDR1 DFQATT and CDR2 SNEGSKA (reference sequence). V gave up 5 bases and J gave up 4 bases, with 8 bases separating them. The CDR3 spells CSADGSTEAFF. Here the CDR3 DNA reads TGCAGTGCTGACGGGAGCACTGAAGCTTTCTTT.

This clone showed up just a few times. This rearrangement joins TRBV7-2 to TRBJ2-1; 8 bases align to TRBD1. Trimming took 4 bases from V and 3 from J; bases not matched to a gene: 5. The CDR3 runs 15 residues. From germline, CDR1 is SGHTA and CDR2 FQGNSA. The CDR3 here is CASSSTGDRYNEQFF. The CDR3 bases are TGTGCCAGCAGCTCGACAGGGGACCGCTACAATGAGCAGTTCTTC. The full variable domain, rest sourced from reference TRBV7-2 and TRBJ2-1, is GAGVSQSPSNKVTEKGKDVELRCDPISGHTALYWYRQSLGQGLEFLIYFQGNSAPDKSGLPSDRFSAERTGGSVSTLTIQRTQQEDSAVYLCASSSTGDRYNEQFFGPGTRLTVL.

This chain links TRBV27 with TRBJ2-7, with TRBD1 identical over 7 bases. This CDR3 spans 15 amino acids. Losses at the gene ends were 5 bases for V and 4 bases for J; bases not matched to a gene: 11. Germline values: CDR1 MNHEY, CDR2 SMNVEV (reference sequence). CDR3 nucleotides: TGTGCCAGCAGTCTCCCCACAGGGGTATATTACGAGCAGTACTTC. This encodes CASSLPTGVYYEQYF.

The chain couples TRBV25-1 to TRBJ2-7; 14 bases align to TRBD2. The CDR3 contains 15 residues. V shed 4 bases, J shed 5 bases, and the junction held 4 bases outside the gene matches. Germline V gives CDR1 MGHDK, CDR2 SYGVNS. In DNA, the CDR3 is TGTGCCAGCAGTGGGGGGACTAGCGGGAGAAACGAGCAGTACTTC. It codes for CASSGGTSGRNEQYF.

The gene calls are TRBV9 and TRBJ2-3; possible D gene TRBD1, 5 bases. Germline lookup yields CDR1 SGDLS and CDR2 YYNGEE. Trimming removed 0 bases at V and 0 bases at J, with 5 bases between. This CDR3 is 14 amino acids long. The CDR3 here is CASSVEGSTDTQYF. For the CDR3, the DNA is TGTGCCAGCAGCGTAGAGGGGAGCACAGATACGCAGTATTTT.

V is TRBV6-6 and J is TRBJ2-7; no definite D call. The CDR3 sequence is 12 residues long. Germline CDR1 reads MNHNY; CDR2 reads SVGAGI (reference sequence). The germline V and J ends were trimmed by 2 bases and 7 bases, with 9 bases remaining between them. This CDR3 is CASSYGSGEQYF. DNA for the CDR3: TGTGCCAGCAGTTACGGGTCAGGTGAGCAGTACTTC.

This chain joins TRBV27 and TRBJ1-1; 7 positions match TRBD1. CDR3 length: 15 residues. The ends lost 5 bases at V and 1 base at J; junction bases unmatched: 7. Germline-derived CDR1 and CDR2 are MNHEY and SMNVEV (reference sequence). The CDR3 bases are TGTGCCAGCAGTCGCACGGGACAGAGGAACACTGAAGCTTTCTTT. Translation: CASSRTGQRNTEAFF.

This clone was picked up a small number of times. This sequence joins TRBV4-3 and TRBJ1-1; no clear D gene. The CDR3 sequence is 16 residues long. Trimming removed 1 base from V and 1 base from J, with 13 bases in between. Germline V gene sequence: CDR1 LGHNA, CDR2 YSLEER. The CDR3 DNA follows: TGCGCCAGCAGCCAAGCTTATGTGACGGGGAACACTGAAGCTTTCTTT. Translating it yields CASSQAYVTGNTEAFF.

As DNA, the CDR3 is TGTGCCAAGGCCTTCTCGCTAGAGGAGTACAATGAGCAGTTCTTC. As protein: CAKAFSLEEYNEQFF. The rearrangement uses TRBV5-3 and TRBJ2-1, with D uncertain. TRBV5-3 is an open reading frame whose function is uncertain. V was shortened by 9 bases and J by 4 bases, with 20 bases between the two germline ends. This CDR3 region has 15 residues.

V usage is TRBV18 and J usage is TRBJ1-1; the D is unclear. Germline V gene sequence: CDR1 KGHSH, CDR2 LQKENI. This CDR3 spans 15 amino acids. The V and J ends lost 7 bases and 4 bases respectively, with 19 bases between them. The DNA of the CDR3 is TGTGCCAGCTACCCCCCCAGTGGGCGAATCACTGAAGCTTTCTTT. Protein sequence: CASYPPSGRITEAFF.

CDR3 region: CASRDRATNEKLFF. DNA for the CDR3: TGTGCCAGCAGGGACAGGGCAACCAATGAAAAACTGTTTTTT. The genes are TRBV21-1 and TRBJ1-4; the table calls TRBD1, which could not be checked here. TRBV21-1 is noted as a pseudogene. This CDR3 contains 14 residues.

This rearrangement joins TRBV27 to TRBJ2-3, with D possibly TRBD2 on 6 matching bases. The CDR3 sequence is 17 residues long. The germline V gene encodes CDR1 MNHEY and CDR2 SMNVEV (reference sequence). Trimming removed 4 bases at V and 3 bases at J, with 20 bases between. CDR3 sequence (DNA): TGTGCCAGCAGTTCCCAAGCTCTAGCGTTTGGGACAGATACGCAGTATTTT. Its protein is CASSSQALAFGTDTQYF.

The chain recombines TRBV7-8 with TRBJ1-1, with 8 bases fitting TRBD1. From germline, CDR1 is SGHVS and CDR2 FQNEAQ. The CDR3 runs to 13 residues. V lost 2 bases and J lost 8; bases outside the gene matches: 4. In DNA form, the CDR3 reads TGTGCCAGCAGCTTAAGGACAGGGATAGAAGCTTTCTTT. Its translation: CASSLRTGIEAFF.

The chain combines TRBV29-1 with TRBJ1-1; D is ambiguous. This CDR3 has 10 amino acids. Germline V gene sequence: CDR1 SQVTM, CDR2 ANQGSEA. CDR3 sequence: CSGESTEAFF. CDR3 nucleotide sequence: TGCAGTGGGGAGAGCACTGAAGCTTTCTTT.

V and J are TRBV12-5 and TRBJ2-1, with 7 bases lining up with TRBD1. The V segment lost 6 bases and the J segment 8 bases; nucleotides outside the gene matches: 7. The CDR3 has 13 residues. CDR1 is LGHNT and CDR2 is FRNRAP in the germline V gene. The CDR3 nucleotides are TGTGCTAGTGGCCCCTCGACAGGGTATGAGCAGTTCTTC. This sequence encodes CASGPSTGYEQFF.

About this clone: Sequence at one end of the junction differs from germline and may be a read error. The chain recombines TRBV27 with TRBJ1-6; tentatively, D is TRBD1 (5 bases). The germline V gene has CDR1 MNHEY and CDR2 SMNVEV (reference sequence). This CDR3 spans 16 amino acids. CDR3: CASSLSRGHPMGPLHF. In nucleotides, the CDR3 is TGTGCCAGCAGTCTATCACGCGGACACCCTATGGGGCCCCTCCACTTT.

Only one count was recorded for this clone. V usage is TRBV4-3 and J usage is TRBJ2-7; D remains ambiguous. Trimming pared 1 base from V and 6 bases from J, leaving 10 bases between. This CDR3 contains 13 residues. Germline V gene data show CDR1 as LGHNA and CDR2 as YSLEER. The CDR3 DNA sequence: TGCGCCAGCAGCCAAGGCCCATGGGCCGAGCAGTACTTC. It codes for CASSQGPWAEQYF.

This clone occurred a few times. The chain has TRBV30 and TRBJ2-7, with D possibly matching TRBD1 (6 bases). Germline-derived CDR1 and CDR2 are GTSNPN and SVGIG (reference sequence). V shed 6 bases and J shed 2 bases, with 17 bases lying between them. The CDR3 runs to 14 residues. The CDR3 bases are TGTGCCTGTATCACCGTGGGGACAACCTACGAGCAGTACTTC. Encoded protein: CACITVGTTYEQYF.

The chain employs TRBV4-2 and TRBJ2-4; no clear D. Trimming left V 0 bases short and J 0 bases short, with 9 bases between. The CDR3 sequence is 16 residues long. Germline-derived CDR1 and CDR2 are LGHNA and YNFKEQ. CDR3 nucleotide sequence: TGTGCCAGCAGCCAAGAAACAACCTTAGCCAAAAACATTCAGTACTTC. Protein sequence: CASSQETTLAKNIQYF.